This T cell receptor (beta chain) emerged from a study of cytomegalovirus exposure and HLA in healthy donors. Researchers ran the PCR with 60 Vbeta and 13 Jbeta primers. Original data processing: In a later analysis, of 70 million to 85 million unique beta chains, some 10 million appeared in at least two donors. Assay used: immunoSEQ multiplex PCR; TCRdb lists only in-frame clones, some missing. For V, J and clone size, that table is used; D and trimming come from the DNA. The data hold some 100,000 clones, with 81% observed a single time. This CDR3 is built from 15 residues. Germline V lookup: CDR1 MGHRA, CDR2 YSYEKL. V dropped 1 base and J dropped 0 bases, with 10 bases sitting between them.

Sample: PBMCs. The sequence derives from a girl aged 2-10 years in good health and CMV-seropositive. J is TRBJ2-7 and V is TRBV4-1, with TRBD1 as a possible D gene (6 bases). This CDR3 is CASSQGRGFSYEQYF. The CDR3 DNA reads TGCGCCAGCAGCCAAGGCAGGGGCTTCTCCTACGAGCAGTACTTC.